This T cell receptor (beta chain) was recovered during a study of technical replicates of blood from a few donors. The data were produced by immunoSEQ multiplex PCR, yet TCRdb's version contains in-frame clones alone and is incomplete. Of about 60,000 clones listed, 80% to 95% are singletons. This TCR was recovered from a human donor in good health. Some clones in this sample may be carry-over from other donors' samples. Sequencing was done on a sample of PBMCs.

In nucleotides, the CDR3 is TGTGCCAGCAGCGCCGGAAAGACAGGCTATGGCTACACCTTC. It yields the protein CASSAGKTGYGYTF. V is TRBV6-5 and J is TRBJ1-2, with D perhaps matching TRBD1 (6 bases). This CDR3 contains 14 residues. Germline V gives CDR1 MNHEY, CDR2 SVGAGI. V shed 6 bases and J shed 4 bases, with 15 bases lying between them.